The 14 T cell receptor beta chains listed next were all sequenced from one sample in a study of graft-versus-host responses after intestinal transplantation. Profiling relied on immunoSEQ multiplex PCR, and the TCRdb table lists in-frame clones only, not all of them. The repertoire has tens of thousands of clones, approximately 88% of them found once; the top ten carry approximately 1.7%. To release intraepithelial and lamina propria lymphocytes, the graft tissue was processed. The material sequenced was ileum tissue, taken about 350 days after transplant. The receptors here all came from a human patient who received an intestinal transplant, so some T cells may come from the graft donor.

This chain links TRBV5-5 with TRBJ2-3, with 7 nucleotides matching TRBD2. CDR3 length equals 15 residues. The V segment lost 3 bases and the J segment 1 base; nucleotides outside the gene matches: 5. CDR1 and CDR2 from the germline V gene are SGHKS and YYEKEE (reference sequence). The CDR3 spells CASSSWGGGTDTQYF. The CDR3 DNA reads as TGTGCCAGCAGCTCCTGGGGGGGAGGCACAGATACGCAGTATTTT.

This sequence joins TRBV12-5 and TRBJ1-1; weak D call: TRBD1 (5 bases). Germline CDR1 and CDR2: LGHNT and FRNRAP. V was trimmed by 3 bases and J by 7 bases, leaving 21 bases between them. The CDR3 length is 16 residues. The CDR3 loop reads CASGLVAHIGTSEAFF. In DNA, the CDR3 is TGTGCTAGTGGTTTAGTAGCTCATATAGGGACTAGTGAAGCTTTCTTT.

The chain carries TRBV5-6 and TRBJ1-5, with TRBD1 matching 7 bases. Germline V gene sequence: CDR1 SGHDT, CDR2 YYEEEE. V trimming: 0 bases; J trimming: 3 bases; junction bases outside the gene matches: 3. This CDR3 region has 15 residues. The CDR3 region is CASSLGQGDNQPQHF. CDR3 DNA sequence: TGTGCCAGCAGCTTGGGCCAGGGGGACAATCAGCCCCAGCATTTT.

The chain joins TRBV6-1 to TRBJ1-5; the match to TRBD1 covers 7 bases. J lost 0 bases, V lost 4 bases, and 3 bases had no gene match. The CDR3 contains 15 residues. CDR1 is MNHNS and CDR2 is SASEGT in the germline V gene. The CDR3 loop reads CASSAGTVSNQPQHF. The CDR3 nucleotides are TGTGCCAGCAGTGCTGGGACAGTTAGCAATCAGCCCCAGCATTTT.

In its sample, this clone ranks as medium-sized. The V and J genes are TRBV14 and TRBJ1-1; D not resolved. Trimming pared 6 bases from V and 0 bases from J, leaving 8 bases between. This CDR3 has 13 residues. CDR1 SGHDN and CDR2 FVKESK come from the germline V gene. This CDR3 is CASRDGVNTEAFF. The DNA for the CDR3 is TGTGCCAGCAGGGACGGAGTGAACACTGAAGCTTTCTTT.

The rearrangement links TRBV7-2 to TRBJ2-1; perhaps TRBD1 as D (6 bases). Germline V CDR1 and CDR2: SGHTA, FQGNSA. The CDR3 loop spans 13 amino acids. V was cut by 6 bases and J by 11 bases, with 17 bases left in between. DNA for the CDR3: TGTGCCAGCAGTTACAGGGTTATCGGGCAGCAGTTCTTC. Protein: CASSYRVIGQQFF.

J is TRBJ2-5 and V is TRBV13; D is undetermined. Germline V gene data show CDR1 as PRHDT and CDR2 as FYEKMQ (reference sequence). This CDR3 has 15 residues. Trimming took off 1 base at V and 2 bases at J, with 11 bases between the two ends. The CDR3 coding sequence is TGTGCCAGCAGCTTAGCCCCCAGGCAACAAGAGACCCAGTACTTC. Translation gives CASSLAPRQQETQYF. Variable domain in full (rest from reference TRBV13 and TRBJ2-5): AAGVIQSPRHLIKEKRETATLKCYPIPRHDTVYWYQQGPGQDPQFLISFYEKMQSDKGSIPDRFSAQQFSDYHSELNMSSLELGDSALYFCASSLAPRQQETQYFGPGTRLLVL.

The V and J genes are TRBV20-1 and TRBJ2-3; D uncertain. Germline loops: CDR1 DFQATT, CDR2 SNEGSKA (reference sequence). The CDR3 is 11 amino acids. The V end lost 0 bases, the J end lost 6 bases, and 4 bases lay between the germline ends. The CDR3 bases are TGCAGTGCTAGAGAGGGGGATACGCAGTATTTT. Its translation: CSAREGDTQYF.

The chain carries TRBV28 and TRBJ2-2; D unresolved. The germline V gene has CDR1 MDHEN and CDR2 SYDVKM. CDR3 length equals 17 residues. V was trimmed by 5 bases and J by 1 base, leaving 17 bases between them. The CDR3 region is CASSRWGVGRNTGELFF. CDR3 in DNA: TGTGCCAGCAGTAGGTGGGGTGTCGGACGGAACACCGGGGAGCTGTTTTTT.

V is TRBV7-2 and J is TRBJ1-2; perhaps TRBD1 as D (6 bases). The CDR3 is 15 residues long. V dropped 7 bases and J dropped 4 bases, with 19 bases sitting between them. Germline CDR1 and CDR2: SGHTA and FQGNSA. Here the CDR3 DNA reads TGTGCCAGCACCCAGGGGAGGGCGCGGGCCTATGGCTACACCTTC. Protein sequence: CASTQGRARAYGYTF.

J is TRBJ1-2 and V is TRBV30; D is unresolved. V was clipped by 6 bases and J by 7 bases, with 18 bases between them. Germline V gene sequence: CDR1 GTSNPN, CDR2 SVGIG (reference sequence). This CDR3 has 13 residues. As DNA, the CDR3 is TGTGCCTGCAAACAACCAGGCTCGGGTGGCTACACCTTC. Encoded protein: CACKQPGSGGYTF.

J is TRBJ1-6 and V is TRBV5-1; 7 nucleotides align to TRBD1. V was clipped by 4 bases and J by 7 bases; unmatched bases: 8. Germline lookup yields CDR1 SGHRS and CDR2 YFSETQ. The CDR3 length is 15 residues. CDR3 sequence reads: CASSLTGAQNSPLHF. The CDR3 DNA reads TGCGCCAGCAGCCTTACAGGGGCCCAAAATTCACCCCTCCACTTT.

CDR3 sequence: CASSLEQGKGYEQYF. CDR3 bases: TGTGCCAGCAGCCTGGAACAGGGGAAAGGCTACGAGCAGTACTTC. The gene calls are TRBV7-9 and TRBJ2-7, with 7 bases matching TRBD1. Germline V gene sequence: CDR1 SEHNR, CDR2 FQNEAQ (reference sequence). V shed 5 bases, J shed 3 bases, and the junction held 10 bases outside the gene matches. The CDR3 consists of 15 residues.

This clone was detected only once. The rearrangement links TRBV28 to TRBJ2-5; 12 bases align to TRBD2. Germline CDR1 MDHEN, CDR2 SYDVKM. This CDR3 has 18 residues. With V trimmed by 5 bases and J by 4 bases, 14 bases remained unmatched. The CDR3 sequence: CASSQIPVTSGRVETQYF. In nucleotides, the CDR3 is TGTGCCAGCAGTCAAATACCCGTGACTAGCGGGAGAGTAGAGACCCAGTACTTC.